The 11 T cell receptor beta chains below all came from one sample that was sequenced in a study of cytomegalovirus exposure and HLA in healthy donors. The study ran its PCR with 60 Vbeta and 13 Jbeta primers. Clones were read by immunoSEQ multiplex PCR, and TCRdb kept only the in-frame ones, dropping some. The sample yields over 140,000 clones, over 75% seen once. Sequencing was carried out using PBMCs. The receptors come from a man in his fifties in good health and CMV-seronegative.

This chain uses TRBV29-1 with TRBJ2-3; D uncertain. The germline V gene encodes CDR1 SQVTM and CDR2 ANQGSEA. The CDR3 covers 13 residues. Trimming left V 2 bases short and J 4 bases short, with 10 bases between. In DNA form, the CDR3 reads TGCAGCGTTGAAACGCACTTGGCAGATACGCAGTATTTT. Translation gives CSVETHLADTQYF.

V and J are TRBV18 and TRBJ1-2; D may be TRBD1 (5 bases). Germline V gene sequence: CDR1 KGHSH, CDR2 LQKENI. Trimming shortened V by 3 bases and J by 4 bases, and 12 bases separated the two germline ends. This CDR3 spans 14 amino acids. DNA for the CDR3: TGTGCCAGCTCACCGCCCGACAGAATCTATGGCTACACCTTC. This sequence encodes CASSPPDRIYGYTF.

The V gene is TRBV2, the J gene TRBJ1-6; TRBD1 is a possible D gene (6 bases). V was pared by 5 bases and J by 5 bases, with 16 bases between. The CDR3 runs 16 residues. Germline CDR1 SNHLY, CDR2 FYNNEI. CDR3 sequence: CASSSTGLGNNSPLHF. The DNA of the CDR3 is TGTGCCAGCAGTTCAACAGGGCTCGGGAATAATTCACCCCTCCACTTT. Combining the CDR3 with reference TRBV2 and TRBJ1-6 gives the whole variable domain EPEVTQTPSHQVTQMGQEVILRCVPISNHLYFYWYRQILGQKVEFLVSFYNNEISEKSEIFDDQFSVERPDGSNFTLKIRSTKLEDSAMYFCASSSTGLGNNSPLHFGNGTRLTVT.

The table lists this clone with a few counts. The chain has TRBV5-4 and TRBJ2-2, with 8 positions matching TRBD2. The CDR3 has 16 residues. Germline V gene lookup returns CDR1 SGHNT and CDR2 YYREEE (reference sequence). Trimming at V came to 4 bases and at J to 2 bases, leaving 7 bases not matched to a gene. CDR3 nucleotide sequence: TGTGCCAGCAGCCCGGGGGGGAGGGCTAACACCGGGGAGCTGTTTTTT. Amino acids: CASSPGGRANTGELFF.

J is TRBJ1-2 and V is TRBV7-9; D possibly corresponds to TRBD1 (5 bases). CDR1 is SEHNR, CDR2 FQNEAQ, per germline (reference sequence). The CDR3 spans 15 residues. V shed 1 base and J shed 2 bases, with 11 bases lying between them. CDR3 sequence reads: CASSLVDGGNYGYTF. DNA for the CDR3: TGTGCCAGCAGCTTAGTAGACGGGGGGAACTATGGCTACACCTTC.

The chain combines TRBV18 with TRBJ1-1, with D possibly matching TRBD1 (6 bases). This CDR3 comprises 14 residues. Trimming pared 2 bases from V and 3 bases from J, leaving 10 bases between. Germline V gene sequence: CDR1 KGHSH, CDR2 LQKENI. The CDR3 loop reads CASSPSTGDTEAFF. The CDR3 DNA follows: TGTGCCAGCTCACCATCGACAGGCGACACTGAAGCTTTCTTT.

The genes are TRBV18 and TRBJ1-1, with 8 bases matching TRBD1. The junction had 4 bases not matched to a gene; V was cut back by 4 bases and J by 12 bases. This CDR3 region has 11 residues. Germline V CDR1 and CDR2: KGHSH, LQKENI. The CDR3 region is CASSQDRETFF. CDR3 bases: TGTGCCAGCTCACAGGACAGGGAGACTTTCTTT.

CDR3 residues: CASSEQAGGPDTQYF. As DNA, the CDR3 is TGTGCCAGCAGTGAACAAGCGGGAGGGCCCGATACGCAGTATTTT. The gene calls are TRBV6-1 and TRBJ2-3; TRBD2 agrees at 10 bases. V dropped 2 bases and J dropped 6; count of bases not matched to a gene: 5. The CDR3 is 15 amino acids. Germline V gives CDR1 MNHNS, CDR2 SASEGT.

V and J are TRBV29-1 and TRBJ1-2, with 7 nucleotides matching TRBD1. CDR1 and CDR2 from the germline V gene are SQVTM and ANQGSEA. The CDR3 extends over 12 amino acids. V lost 4 bases, J lost 7 bases, and 6 bases stayed unmatched. The CDR3 sequence: CSVVDRPGGYTF. The CDR3 DNA reads TGCAGCGTTGTGGACAGGCCTGGTGGCTACACCTTC.

The J gene is TRBJ1-1, the V gene TRBV30; 10 bases agree with TRBD1. From germline, CDR1 is GTSNPN and CDR2 SVGIG (reference sequence). V shed 2 bases, J shed 5 bases, and the junction held 8 bases outside the gene matches. CDR3 length: 15 residues. The CDR3 loop is CAWSRQGAGGTEAFF. The CDR3 DNA reads as TGTGCCTGGAGTAGACAGGGGGCCGGTGGTACTGAAGCTTTCTTT.

The chain employs TRBV29-1 and TRBJ2-7, with D possibly TRBD2 on 5 matching bases. V was shortened by 0 bases and J by 7 bases, with 7 bases between the two germline ends. The CDR3 length is 11 residues. The germline V gene has CDR1 SQVTM and CDR2 ANQGSEA. The CDR3: CSVEEGEEQYF. In DNA, the CDR3 is TGCAGCGTTGAAGAGGGAGAGGAGCAGTACTTC.